This TCR beta chain was captured by sequencing in a study of siplizumab effects on memory and regulatory T cells. Study outcomes and limitations: With siplizumab, Treg-derived clones averaged about 69% of mappable alloreactive CD4+ clones, versus about 25% in controls.

About this clone: Its specificity is unknown.

The CDR3 has 15 amino acids. Looked up from germline, CDR1 is SEHNR and CDR2 is FQNEAQ (reference sequence). The V gene lost 1 base and the J gene lost 4 bases, with 13 bases spanning the gap. The protocol was immunoSEQ multiplex PCR, while the TCRdb copy is restricted to in-frame clones and leaves out a portion. The sample holds roughly 100,000 clones, around 90% seen once. The chain recombines TRBV7-9 with TRBJ1-1; D perhaps matches TRBD1 (5 bases). The receptor's source is a human donor in good health. Material for sequencing was non-Treg CD4+ T cells sorted from blood. The CDR3 DNA sequence: TGTGCCAGCAGCTTAGGGGGTGCAGGGCCCACTGAAGCTTTCTTT. It encodes CASSLGGAGPTEAFF.